The TCR beta chain described here comes from a study of blood T cell repertoires in COVID-19. Study summary: COVID-19 samples from acute and convalescent phases originated in the United States, Italy and Spain. PBMCs, B-cell-depleted T cells, or T cells were the source of the cDNA or gDNA that made up the material.

In the authors' workflow: Estimation of nucleated cell counts relied on the amplification of reference gene primers. Clones were read by immunoSEQ multiplex PCR, and TCRdb kept only the in-frame ones, dropping some. The DNA gave D and trimming, while V, J and clone size come from that table. The sample consists of more than 95,000 clones, around 74% of them appearing once. This CDR3 region has 12 residues. J lost 7 bases, V lost 4 bases, and 1 base had no gene match. Germline loops: CDR1 SGHRS, CDR2 YFSETQ. This receptor was taken from a man aged 60 to 69 with acute or convalescent COVID-19. The chain carries TRBV5-1 and TRBJ2-1; 8 positions match TRBD2. The source material was peripheral blood. CDR3 DNA sequence: TGCGCCAGCAGCGCTAGCGGGAATGAGCAGTTCTTC. This translates into CASSASGNEQFF.